These T cell receptor beta chains were read from a single sample in a study of early T cells in non-severe SARS-CoV-2 infection. TCRdb used MiXCR to reprocess the 5' RACE reads, holding one entry per CDR3 protein. The sample lists over 20,000 distinct CDR3 sequences, over 4% seen once, with about 7.8% in the top ten. What was sequenced was whole blood. Every receptor here comes from an adult who was a healthcare worker with PCR-confirmed SARS-CoV-2 infection or an uninfected control (not recorded which). Each CDR3 is given with its conserved first and last residue.

v_call,j_call,cdr3_aa
TRBV5-1,TRBJ2-7,CASSLEGTGGREQYF
TRBV9,TRBJ2-7,CASSVDPGAYEQYF
TRBV20-1,TRBJ1-1,CSASKGRIEAFF
TRBV6-2/TRBV6-3,TRBJ2-3,CATQSSGDTQYF
TRBV10-3,TRBJ2-5,CAISESQETQYF
TRBV5-1,TRBJ2-3,CASSSGPGGDTQYF
TRBV2,TRBJ2-7,CASSGTSGGFSSYEQYF
TRBV7-2,TRBJ1-6,CASSSPGSPLHF
TRBV5-1,TRBJ2-1,CTSSLAGVDEQFF
TRBV18,TRBJ1-1,CASSPEFLGGELNTEAFF
TRBV29-1,TRBJ2-7,CSVLPGLAGGEQYF
TRBV6-2/TRBV6-3,TRBJ1-4,CASSSLHGTGDEKLFF
TRBV15,TRBJ2-7,CATSRDPGQGSEQYF
TRBV7-3,TRBJ2-5,CASSPGLAEQETQYF
TRBV3-1,TRBJ2-3,CASSQGGKSGRFVNTQYF
TRBV10-3,TRBJ2-3,CATRDRTSTDTQYF
TRBV7-2,TRBJ1-2,CASSLQGSGYTF
TRBV4-3,TRBJ2-3,CASSQTSGTDTQYF
TRBV7-2,TRBJ1-2,CASSLAGQGGGGYTF
TRBV19,TRBJ2-3,CASTDRGQGADTQYF
TRBV12-3/TRBV12-4,TRBJ2-7,CASSRQGASYEQYF
TRBV7-6,TRBJ1-1,CASSLNVPEAFF
TRBV13,TRBJ1-2,CASSSRDRPSYGYTF